This T cell receptor (beta chain) came from a study of blood T cell repertoires in COVID-19. At the level of the study: The United States, Italy and Spain supplied acute and convalescent COVID-19 samples. Nucleic acid was either cDNA or gDNA, and it came from T cells, B-cell-depleted T cells, or PBMCs.

As handled by the study authors: Reference gene primer amplification gave nucleated cell count estimates. The table came from immunoSEQ multiplex PCR; TCRdb's copy has only in-frame clones and leaves some out. Clonal size and the V and J genes are those of that table, whereas D and trimming came from the DNA. The data hold about 120,000 clones, with around 90% observed a single time. Recruited during active infection, patients (from Seattle) were subsequently followed longitudinally. CDR3 size: 16 residues. V dropped 5 bases and J dropped 2; count of bases not matched to a gene: 5. CDR1 is SGHTA and CDR2 is FQGNSA in the germline V gene.

This clonotype was sampled from a woman aged 55 to 70 with COVID-19, enrolled during active disease. The specimen sequenced was peripheral blood. This chain joins TRBV7-2 and TRBJ1-5; 11 nucleotides match TRBD1. The CDR3 nucleotides read TGTGCCAGCAGCGGGACAGGGGGTGGGGGCAATCAGCCCCAGCATTTT. Encoded protein: CASSGTGGGGNQPQHF.